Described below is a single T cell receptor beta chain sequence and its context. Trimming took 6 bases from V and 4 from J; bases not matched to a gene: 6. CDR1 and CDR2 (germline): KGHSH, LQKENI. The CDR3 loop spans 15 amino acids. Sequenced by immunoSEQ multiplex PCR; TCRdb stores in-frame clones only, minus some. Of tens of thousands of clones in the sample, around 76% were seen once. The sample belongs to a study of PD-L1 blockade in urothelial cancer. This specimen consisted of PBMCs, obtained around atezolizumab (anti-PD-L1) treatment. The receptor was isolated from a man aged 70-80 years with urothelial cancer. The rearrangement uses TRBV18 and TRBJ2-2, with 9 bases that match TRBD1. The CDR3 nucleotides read TGTGCCAGCTCTCGGGACAGGGAGATCACCGGGGAGCTGTTTTTT. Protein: CASSRDREITGELFF.